These 17 T cell receptor beta chains were all obtained from the same sample, sequenced in a study of Graves' ophthalmopathy and Graves' hyperthyroidism. Amplification of TCR beta CDR3 regions used RNA transcripts. RT-PCR in the first round used HTBI primers; a second-round multiplex PCR followed. TCRdb reprocessed the multiplex PCR reads via MiXCR and lists one record per CDR3 protein. The sample includes 900,000 to 1,200,000 distinct CDR3 sequences, roughly 35% of them seen just once. The sample comprised peripheral blood or thyroid tissue (not recorded which). These receptors all stem from an adult man with Graves' hyperthyroidism.

CDR3 amino acids: CASTEQGVDQPQHF. The DNA of the CDR3 is TGTGCCAGCACAGAACAGGGGGTCGATCAGCCCCAGCATTTT. V gene TRBV7-8 combines with J gene TRBJ1-5; 8 nucleotides match TRBD1. CDR1 and CDR2 from the germline V gene are SGHVS and FQNEAQ. The CDR3 spans 14 residues. With V trimmed by 7 bases and J by 5 bases, 7 bases remained unmatched.

This chain joins TRBV2 and TRBJ1-5; D ambiguous. Trimming left V 8 bases short and J 3 bases short, with 14 bases between. The CDR3 covers 14 residues. Germline V gene sequence: CDR1 SNHLY, CDR2 FYNNEI. The CDR3 sequence is CASLDRADNQPQHF. The CDR3 DNA reads TGTGCCAGCTTAGATAGGGCAGACAATCAGCCCCAGCATTTT.

This clonotype has a handful of counts. The CDR3, as DNA: TGTGCCAGCAGCTTCAACCCCGTAGGGCGGTTTGTGAATGGCTACACCTTC. Translation gives CASSFNPVGRFVNGYTF. The chain recombines TRBV7-9 with TRBJ1-2; D gene uncertain. CDR1 is SEHNR, CDR2 FQNEAQ, per germline (reference sequence). Trimming took 3 bases from V and 6 from J, leaving 23 bases between them. The CDR3 is made up of 17 amino acids.

In its sample, this clonotype was seen many times. V usage is TRBV7-9 and J usage is TRBJ1-4, with unresolved D. Between the trimmed V and J ends, which lost 3 bases and 11 bases, there was a span of 10 bases. In germline, CDR1 is SEHNR, CDR2 FQNEAQ (reference sequence). The CDR3 runs to 12 residues. This chain's CDR3 is CASSLDEVKLFF. CDR3 coding DNA: TGTGCCAGCAGCTTGGATGAAGTGAAACTGTTTTTT.

In its sample, this clonotype was seen many times. The chain employs TRBV9 and TRBJ2-5; TRBD2 matches 11 bases. J lost 5 bases, V lost 4 bases, and 7 bases had no gene match. The germline CDR1 and CDR2 sequences are SGDLS and YYNGEE. The CDR3 has 15 residues. CDR3 DNA sequence: TGTGCCAGCAGCCCAGTTCTAGCGGGAGGTGAGACCCAGTACTTC. It codes for CASSPVLAGGETQYF.

This chain connects TRBV10-3 to TRBJ2-6, with 9 bases matching TRBD1. With 11 bases clipped from V and 2 bases from J, the junction kept 19 bases outside the gene matches. The CDR3 totals 19 residues. The V gene's germline CDR1 is ENHRY and CDR2 SYGVKD. The CDR3 is CAGSYLMTGGLPGANVLTF. The CDR3 DNA reads as TGTGCCGGCAGTTACCTTATGACAGGGGGTTTGCCTGGGGCCAACGTCCTGACTTTC.

Note on this clonotype: The DNA is left out, because the CDR3 cannot be placed on it with certainty; the CDR3 is given as TCRdb lists it. This chain connects TRBV25-1 to TRBJ1-5; TRBD1 is the table's D call and was not checked against the DNA. Inclusive of both ends, the CDR3 amounts to 16 amino acids. The germline CDR1 and CDR2 sequences are MGHDK and SYGVNS. The CDR3: CACSARGTAENQPQHF.

This clonotype was detected many times. This sequence joins TRBV29-1 and TRBJ2-7; D not resolved. The CDR3 runs 11 residues. Trimming stripped 4 bases from V and 3 bases from J, with 7 bases between. Germline V CDR1 and CDR2: SQVTM, ANQGSEA. The CDR3 is CSVVWNYEQYF. The CDR3 nucleotides are TGCAGCGTTGTGTGGAACTACGAGCAGTACTTC.

This clonotype was picked up a small number of times. A clone one base away is much larger, so this may be a read error. Because the CDR3 is missing its conserved closing phenylalanine or tryptophan, this is likely a read error. The genes are TRBV5-1 and TRBJ1-1; D gene uncertain. CDR3 length equals 14 residues. Germline V gene lookup returns CDR1 SGHRS and CDR2 YFSETQ. The CDR3 loop is CASSVTGVNTEAFS. The CDR3, as DNA: TGTGCCAGCAGCGTAACCGGGGTTAACACTGAAGCTTTCTCT.

The table lists this clonotype with a few counts. The chain carries TRBV6-4 and TRBJ2-7; no reliable D call. Germline CDR1 reads MRHNA; CDR2 reads SNTAGT. The CDR3 has 14 amino acids. Trimming cost V 8 bases and J 4 bases, with 18 bases left between them. CDR3: CASSSRWLVYEQYF. CDR3 nucleotide sequence: TGTGCCAGCTCCTCCAGGTGGCTTGTTTACGAGCAGTACTTC.

This clonotype has a count of ten or more. This chain connects TRBV2 to TRBJ2-5, with TRBD1 identical over 8 bases. CDR3 size: 15 residues. The germline V gene has CDR1 SNHLY and CDR2 FYNNEI. V lost 1 base to trimming and J lost 5 bases; unmatched junction nucleotides: 6. The CDR3: CASSEGRQGYETQYF. The CDR3 DNA reads TGTGCCAGCAGTGAAGGTCGACAGGGGTACGAGACCCAGTACTTC.

This clonotype was seen ten or more times. The gene calls are TRBV7-2 and TRBJ1-6, with 7 bases identical to TRBD1. Germline V lookup: CDR1 SGHTA, CDR2 FQGNSA. The length of the CDR3 is 18 residues. J lost 10 bases, V lost 8 bases, and 23 bases had no gene match. The CDR3 nucleotides are TGTGCCAGCGGTACCCCTCACAGGGGTGGGATTGCTAGGTCACCCCTCCACTTT. Amino acid sequence: CASGTPHRGGIARSPLHF.

This clonotype came up many times. The V and J genes are TRBV7-2 and TRBJ1-4, with 8 nucleotides matching TRBD1. CDR3 length: 17 residues. Germline CDR1 reads SGHTA; CDR2 reads FQGNSA. V trimming: 5 bases; J trimming: 3 bases; junction bases outside the gene matches: 11. CDR3 in amino acids: CASSPGTGAWPNEKLFF. The CDR3 bases are TGTGCCAGCAGCCCTGGGACAGGCGCTTGGCCTAATGAAAAACTGTTTTTT.

This clonotype was seen many times. The J gene is TRBJ1-2, the V gene TRBV12-3 or TRBV12-4; D is unresolved. There are 12 residues in the CDR3. V shed 5 bases and J shed 7 bases, with 11 bases lying between them. Here the CDR3 reads CASSRTWGGYTF. CDR3 coding DNA: TGTGCCAGCAGTCGGACGTGGGGTGGCTACACCTTC.

This clonotype was seen at least ten times. CDR3 in amino acids: CASSWQRESRIEQYF. CDR3 nucleotide sequence: TGTGCCAGCAGCTGGCAGCGGGAGAGTCGGATAGAGCAGTACTTC. The chain uses TRBV7-2 and TRBJ2-7; TRBD2 matches 8 bases. The V gene's germline CDR1 is SGHTA and CDR2 FQGNSA. With V trimmed by 4 bases and J by 7 bases, 12 bases remained unmatched. This CDR3 has 15 amino acids. Together with reference TRBV7-2 and TRBJ2-7, the CDR3 gives the full variable domain: GAGVSQSPSNKVTEKGKDVELRCDPISGHTALYWYRQSLGQGLEFLIYFQGNSAPDKSGLPSDRFSAERTGGSVSTLTIQRTQQEDSAVYLCASSWQRESRIEQYFGPGTRLTVT.

The chain has TRBV5-4 and TRBJ1-6; no firm D call. V gave up 1 base and J gave up 4 bases, with 6 bases separating them. Germline assignment: CDR1 SGHNT and CDR2 YYREEE (reference sequence). The CDR3 runs to 14 residues. DNA for the CDR3: TGTGCCAGCAGCTTGCAGAAGTATAATTCACCCCTCCACTTT. This gives the protein CASSLQKYNSPLHF.

This clonotype was observed at least ten times. The rearrangement links TRBV7-2 to TRBJ2-7; D gene unclear. This CDR3 contains 14 residues. CDR1 is SGHTA and CDR2 is FQGNSA in the germline V gene. Trimming stripped 1 base from V and 0 bases from J, with 7 bases between. The CDR3 region has the DNA TGTGCCAGCAGCTTAGGGTCGAGCTCCTACGAGCAGTACTTC. Translation: CASSLGSSSYEQYF.